Given below is one T cell receptor beta chain in context. The antigen remains undetermined. Measured with immunoSEQ multiplex PCR; TCRdb has only the in-frame clones, and not every one. The sample has approximately 150,000 clones, just over 90% seen once. The data belong to a study of T cell responses to AZD1222 COVID-19 vaccine. Germline CDR1 reads SGHAT; CDR2 reads FQNNGV. The V end lost 0 bases, the J end lost 5 bases, and 13 bases lay between the germline ends. This CDR3 has 15 amino acids. Study observations and caveats: Sampled repertoires all dated from after the peak T cell response. As reported, nearly half of all spike-specific TCRs target variant regions that are unmutated. Across the whole spike, CD4 TCRs peaked at regions 160-218 and 743-854.

The V call is TRBV11-2, the J call TRBJ1-1, with a possible D match to TRBD1 (5 bases). The TCR originated in an adult who received the AZD1222 COVID-19 vaccine. The sample here was peripheral blood, taken 28 days after the second AZD1222 dose. DNA of the CDR3: TGTGCCAGCAGCTTAGACCAGGGAGGGCATACTGAAGCTTTCTTT. The encoded protein is CASSLDQGGHTEAFF.